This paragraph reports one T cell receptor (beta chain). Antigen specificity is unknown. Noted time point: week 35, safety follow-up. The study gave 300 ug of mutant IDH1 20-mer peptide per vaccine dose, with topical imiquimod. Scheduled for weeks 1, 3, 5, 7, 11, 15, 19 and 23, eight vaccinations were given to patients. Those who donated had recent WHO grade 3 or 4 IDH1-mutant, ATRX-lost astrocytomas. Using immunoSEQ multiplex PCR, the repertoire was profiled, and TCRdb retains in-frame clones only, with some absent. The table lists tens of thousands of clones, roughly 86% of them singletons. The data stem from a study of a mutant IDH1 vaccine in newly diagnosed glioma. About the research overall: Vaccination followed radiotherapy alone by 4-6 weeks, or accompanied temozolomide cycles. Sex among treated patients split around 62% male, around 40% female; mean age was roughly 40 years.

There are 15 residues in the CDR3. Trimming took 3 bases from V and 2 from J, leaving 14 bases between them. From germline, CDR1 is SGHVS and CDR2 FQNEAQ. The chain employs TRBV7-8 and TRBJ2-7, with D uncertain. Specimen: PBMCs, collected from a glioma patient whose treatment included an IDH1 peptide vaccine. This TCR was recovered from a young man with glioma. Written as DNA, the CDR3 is TGTGCCAGCAGCTTCGACGGGCTCAGCACCTACGAGCAGTACTTC. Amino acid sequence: CASSFDGLSTYEQYF.